This T cell receptor (beta chain) appears in the sequencing data of a study of blood T cell repertoires in COVID-19. The wider study: Sources were T cells, B-cell-depleted T cells, or PBMCs; the material itself was cDNA or gDNA.

Germline V gene lookup returns CDR1 MNHEY and CDR2 SMNVEV (reference sequence). V was shortened by 7 bases and J by 4 bases, with 14 bases between the two germline ends. This CDR3 comprises 14 residues. TCRdb's copy holds only in-frame clones and misses some; the assay was immunoSEQ multiplex PCR. The table lists about 62,000 clones, 70% to 90% of them singletons. The clonotype originates from an older man with acute or convalescent COVID-19. The chain couples TRBV27 to TRBJ1-5; D ambiguous. Specimen: peripheral blood. The CDR3 spells CASMLRGRNQPQHF. For the CDR3, the DNA is TGTGCCAGCATGCTCCGGGGTCGTAATCAGCCCCAGCATTTT.